Listed below are T cell receptor beta chains from one sample, sequenced in a study of cytomegalovirus exposure and HLA in healthy donors. Some clones are missing from TCRdb's copy, which holds only in-frame ones; the method was immunoSEQ multiplex PCR. The table has about 180,000 clones, around 75% seen once. The specimen sequenced was PBMCs. These receptors were obtained from a male donor in good health and CMV-seronegative. Each CDR3 is given with its conserved first and last residue. D genes are given only for firm matches. Only some rows state a clone size, as once, few, many or a class for expanded clones.

J gene | clone size | D gene | V gene | CDR3 protein | CDR3 DNA
TRBJ1-2 | NA | TRBD1 | TRBV30 | CAYRDRGYTF | TGTGCCTACCGGGACAGGGGGTACACCTTC
TRBJ1-4 | NA | NA | TRBV7-9 | CASSFQTNEKLFF | TGTGCCAGCAGCTTCCAAACTAATGAAAAACTGTTTTTT
TRBJ1-2 | NA | NA | TRBV4-1 | CASSHPQGDYGYTF | TGCGCCAGCAGCCACCCACAGGGTGACTATGGCTACACCTTC
TRBJ1-3 | NA | NA | TRBV7-2 | CASSLAEWQGWGNTIYF | TGTGCCAGCAGCTTAGCTGAGTGGCAGGGGTGGGGAAACACCATATATTTT
TRBJ2-3 | NA | NA | TRBV28 | CASSLGQATDTQYF | TGTGCCAGCAGTTTAGGGCAGGCCACAGATACGCAGTATTTT
TRBJ2-1 | NA | NA | TRBV30 | CAWSNPALVGGYNEQFF | TGTGCCTGGAGTAATCCTGCTCTGGTGGGGGGATACAATGAGCAGTTCTTC
TRBJ1-2 | NA | NA | TRBV7-8 | CASRGVADYGYTF | TGTGCCAGCAGGGGAGTTGCCGACTATGGCTACACCTTC
TRBJ2-5 | NA | NA | TRBV7-6 | CASSLYLRDQETQYF | TGTGCCAGCAGCCTATACCTCCGCGACCAAGAGACCCAGTACTTC
TRBJ2-2 | NA | TRBD2 | TRBV11-3 | CASSLGSGSVLRDTGELFF | TGTGCCAGCAGCTTGGGTAGCGGGAGTGTCTTACGGGACACCGGGGAGCTGTTTTTT
TRBJ1-1 | NA | NA | TRBV7-3 | CASSMTPGDTEAFF | TGTGCCAGCAGCATGACCCCGGGGGACACTGAAGCTTTCTTT
TRBJ2-1 | NA | NA | TRBV25-1 | CASSEWGSVAHNEQFF | TGTGCCAGCAGTGAATGGGGTAGCGTTGCCCACAATGAGCAGTTCTTC
TRBJ2-2 | NA | TRBD2 | TRBV7-3 | CASSPTALADTGELFF | TGTGCCAGCAGCCCGACGGCACTAGCGGACACCGGGGAGCTGTTTTTT
TRBJ2-3 | NA | TRBD2 | TRBV30 | CAWSAGGSQYF | TGTGCCTGGAGTGCGGGGGGATCGCAGTATTTT
TRBJ1-5 | few | NA | TRBV6-6 | CASRPHSYNQPQHF | TGTGCCAGCAGACCCCACAGCTACAATCAGCCCCAGCATTTT
TRBJ2-7 | NA | NA | TRBV28 | CASSVGHPSYEQYF | TGTGCCAGCAGTGTGGGACACCCAAGCTACGAGCAGTACTTC
TRBJ2-3 | NA | TRBD2 | TRBV7-3 | CASSPRTSGNTDTQYF | TGTGCCAGCAGCCCGCGGACTAGCGGTAACACAGATACGCAGTATTTT
TRBJ1-2 | NA | NA | TRBV27 | CASSLRQYYGYTF | TGTGCCAGCAGTTTGCGACAATACTATGGCTACACCTTC
TRBJ1-5 | NA | NA | TRBV19 | CASSILSRDNQPQHF | TGTGCCAGTAGTATATTATCCAGGGACAATCAGCCCCAGCATTTT
TRBJ2-1 | once | NA | TRBV29-1 | CSVGGPSSYNEQFF | TGCAGCGTTGGGGGCCCGAGCTCCTACAATGAGCAGTTCTTC
TRBJ2-1 | NA | NA | TRBV10-3 | CAISESLSGLEQFF | TGTGCCATCAGTGAGTCGTTGTCGGGACTTGAGCAGTTCTTC
TRBJ1-5 | NA | NA | TRBV5-5 | CASSSRESNQPQHF | TGTGCCAGCAGCTCGCGAGAAAGCAATCAGCCCCAGCATTTT
TRBJ2-3 | NA | TRBD2 | TRBV4-1 | CASSHRGGADTQYF | TGCGCCAGCAGCCATCGGGGGGGCGCAGATACGCAGTATTTT
TRBJ1-2 | NA | NA | TRBV28 | CASSRLGGGVYGYTF | TGTGCCAGCAGCCGGCTGGGTGGGGGGGTCTATGGCTACACCTTC
TRBJ1-2 | NA | TRBD1 | TRBV9 | CASSKPGQGYGYTF | TGTGCCAGCAGCAAACCGGGACAGGGCTATGGCTACACCTTC
TRBJ2-1 | NA | TRBD2 | TRBV25-1 | CASREGLDLNEQFF | TGTGCCAGCAGGGAAGGACTAGATCTCAATGAGCAGTTCTTC
TRBJ2-1 | NA | TRBD1 | TRBV14 | CASSQEGSHRGLTEQFF | TGTGCCAGCAGCCAAGAAGGCTCCCACAGGGGGCTGACTGAGCAGTTCTTC
TRBJ2-1 | NA | TRBD2 | TRBV5-1 | CASSSSGVLLNEQFF | TGCGCCAGCAGCTCTAGCGGGGTCCTTCTCAATGAGCAGTTCTTC
TRBJ1-1 | few | NA | TRBV29-1 | CSVANTGRAFF | TGCAGCGTAGCTAACACAGGGAGAGCTTTCTTT
TRBJ2-4 | few | NA | TRBV2 | CASSENIQYF | TGTGCCAGCAGCGAAAACATTCAGTACTTC